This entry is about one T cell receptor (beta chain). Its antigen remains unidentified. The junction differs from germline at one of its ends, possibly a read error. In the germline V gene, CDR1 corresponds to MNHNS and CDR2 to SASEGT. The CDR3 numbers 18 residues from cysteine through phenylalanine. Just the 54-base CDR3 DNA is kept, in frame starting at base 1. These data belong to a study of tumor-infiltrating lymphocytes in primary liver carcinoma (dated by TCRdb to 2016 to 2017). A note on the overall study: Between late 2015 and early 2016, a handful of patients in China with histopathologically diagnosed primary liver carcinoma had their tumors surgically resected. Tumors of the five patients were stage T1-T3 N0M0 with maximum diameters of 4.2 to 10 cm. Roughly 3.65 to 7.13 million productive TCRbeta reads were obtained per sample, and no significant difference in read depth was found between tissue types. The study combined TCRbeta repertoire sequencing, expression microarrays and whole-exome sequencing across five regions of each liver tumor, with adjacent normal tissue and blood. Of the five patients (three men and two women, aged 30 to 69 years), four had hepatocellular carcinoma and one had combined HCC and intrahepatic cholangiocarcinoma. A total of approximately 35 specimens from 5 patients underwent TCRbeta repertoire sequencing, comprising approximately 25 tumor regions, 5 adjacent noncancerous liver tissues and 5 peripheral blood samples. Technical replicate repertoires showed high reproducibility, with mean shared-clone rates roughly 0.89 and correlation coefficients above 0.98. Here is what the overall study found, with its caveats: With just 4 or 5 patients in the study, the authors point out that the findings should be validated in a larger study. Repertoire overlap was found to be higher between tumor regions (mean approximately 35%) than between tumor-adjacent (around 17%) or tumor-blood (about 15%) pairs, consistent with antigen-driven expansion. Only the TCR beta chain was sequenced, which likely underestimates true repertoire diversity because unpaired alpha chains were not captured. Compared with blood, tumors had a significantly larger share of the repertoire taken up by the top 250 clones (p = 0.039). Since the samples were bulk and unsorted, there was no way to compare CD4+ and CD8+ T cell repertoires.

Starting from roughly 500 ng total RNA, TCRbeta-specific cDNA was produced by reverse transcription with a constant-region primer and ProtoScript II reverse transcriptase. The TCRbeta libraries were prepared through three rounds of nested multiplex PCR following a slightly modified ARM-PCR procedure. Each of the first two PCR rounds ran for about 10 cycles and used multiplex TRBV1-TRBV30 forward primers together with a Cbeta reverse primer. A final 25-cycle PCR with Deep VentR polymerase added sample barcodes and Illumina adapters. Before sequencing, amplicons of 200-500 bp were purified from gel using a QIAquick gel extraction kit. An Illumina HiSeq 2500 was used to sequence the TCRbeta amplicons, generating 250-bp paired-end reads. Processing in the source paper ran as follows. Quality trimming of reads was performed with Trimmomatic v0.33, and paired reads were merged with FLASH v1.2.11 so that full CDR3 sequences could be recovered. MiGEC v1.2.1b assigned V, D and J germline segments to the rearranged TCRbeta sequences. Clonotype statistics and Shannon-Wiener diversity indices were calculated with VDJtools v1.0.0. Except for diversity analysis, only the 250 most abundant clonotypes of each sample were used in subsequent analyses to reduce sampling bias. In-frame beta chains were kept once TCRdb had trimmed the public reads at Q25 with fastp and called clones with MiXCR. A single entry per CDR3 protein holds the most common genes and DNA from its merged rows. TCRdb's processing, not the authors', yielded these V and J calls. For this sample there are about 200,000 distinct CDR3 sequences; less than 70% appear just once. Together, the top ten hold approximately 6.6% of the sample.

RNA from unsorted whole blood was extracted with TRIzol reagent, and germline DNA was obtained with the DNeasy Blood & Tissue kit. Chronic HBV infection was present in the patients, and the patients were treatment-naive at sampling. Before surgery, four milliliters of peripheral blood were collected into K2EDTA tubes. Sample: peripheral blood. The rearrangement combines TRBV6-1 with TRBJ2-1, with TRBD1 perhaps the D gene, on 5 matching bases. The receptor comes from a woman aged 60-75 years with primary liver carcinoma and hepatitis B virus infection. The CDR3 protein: CASRGELGQVRSYNEQFF. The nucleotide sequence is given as TGTGCCAGTAGAGGTGAGCTGGGGCAAGTAAGATCCTACAATGAACAGTTCTTC.